This T cell receptor (beta chain) is from a study of identical twins. The V end lost 0 bases, the J end lost 6 bases, and 15 bases lay between the germline ends. The length of the CDR3 is 15 residues. Each CDR3 protein is one row after TCRdb ran MiXCR on the 5' RACE reads. The top ten hold around 13% of the sample, which has about 790,000 distinct CDR3 sequences, approximately 18% seen once. These data were also reused for a study on T cells expressing NK-cell markers.

V is TRBV12-3 or TRBV12-4 and J is TRBJ2-7, with a tentative D call TRBD1 (7 bases). The source material was PBMCs. This receptor was identified in a young woman in good health. CDR3 loop: CASSLALGGGAEQYF. Here the CDR3 DNA reads TGTGCCAGCAGTTTAGCTTTAGGAGGGGGCGCCGAGCAGTACTTC.